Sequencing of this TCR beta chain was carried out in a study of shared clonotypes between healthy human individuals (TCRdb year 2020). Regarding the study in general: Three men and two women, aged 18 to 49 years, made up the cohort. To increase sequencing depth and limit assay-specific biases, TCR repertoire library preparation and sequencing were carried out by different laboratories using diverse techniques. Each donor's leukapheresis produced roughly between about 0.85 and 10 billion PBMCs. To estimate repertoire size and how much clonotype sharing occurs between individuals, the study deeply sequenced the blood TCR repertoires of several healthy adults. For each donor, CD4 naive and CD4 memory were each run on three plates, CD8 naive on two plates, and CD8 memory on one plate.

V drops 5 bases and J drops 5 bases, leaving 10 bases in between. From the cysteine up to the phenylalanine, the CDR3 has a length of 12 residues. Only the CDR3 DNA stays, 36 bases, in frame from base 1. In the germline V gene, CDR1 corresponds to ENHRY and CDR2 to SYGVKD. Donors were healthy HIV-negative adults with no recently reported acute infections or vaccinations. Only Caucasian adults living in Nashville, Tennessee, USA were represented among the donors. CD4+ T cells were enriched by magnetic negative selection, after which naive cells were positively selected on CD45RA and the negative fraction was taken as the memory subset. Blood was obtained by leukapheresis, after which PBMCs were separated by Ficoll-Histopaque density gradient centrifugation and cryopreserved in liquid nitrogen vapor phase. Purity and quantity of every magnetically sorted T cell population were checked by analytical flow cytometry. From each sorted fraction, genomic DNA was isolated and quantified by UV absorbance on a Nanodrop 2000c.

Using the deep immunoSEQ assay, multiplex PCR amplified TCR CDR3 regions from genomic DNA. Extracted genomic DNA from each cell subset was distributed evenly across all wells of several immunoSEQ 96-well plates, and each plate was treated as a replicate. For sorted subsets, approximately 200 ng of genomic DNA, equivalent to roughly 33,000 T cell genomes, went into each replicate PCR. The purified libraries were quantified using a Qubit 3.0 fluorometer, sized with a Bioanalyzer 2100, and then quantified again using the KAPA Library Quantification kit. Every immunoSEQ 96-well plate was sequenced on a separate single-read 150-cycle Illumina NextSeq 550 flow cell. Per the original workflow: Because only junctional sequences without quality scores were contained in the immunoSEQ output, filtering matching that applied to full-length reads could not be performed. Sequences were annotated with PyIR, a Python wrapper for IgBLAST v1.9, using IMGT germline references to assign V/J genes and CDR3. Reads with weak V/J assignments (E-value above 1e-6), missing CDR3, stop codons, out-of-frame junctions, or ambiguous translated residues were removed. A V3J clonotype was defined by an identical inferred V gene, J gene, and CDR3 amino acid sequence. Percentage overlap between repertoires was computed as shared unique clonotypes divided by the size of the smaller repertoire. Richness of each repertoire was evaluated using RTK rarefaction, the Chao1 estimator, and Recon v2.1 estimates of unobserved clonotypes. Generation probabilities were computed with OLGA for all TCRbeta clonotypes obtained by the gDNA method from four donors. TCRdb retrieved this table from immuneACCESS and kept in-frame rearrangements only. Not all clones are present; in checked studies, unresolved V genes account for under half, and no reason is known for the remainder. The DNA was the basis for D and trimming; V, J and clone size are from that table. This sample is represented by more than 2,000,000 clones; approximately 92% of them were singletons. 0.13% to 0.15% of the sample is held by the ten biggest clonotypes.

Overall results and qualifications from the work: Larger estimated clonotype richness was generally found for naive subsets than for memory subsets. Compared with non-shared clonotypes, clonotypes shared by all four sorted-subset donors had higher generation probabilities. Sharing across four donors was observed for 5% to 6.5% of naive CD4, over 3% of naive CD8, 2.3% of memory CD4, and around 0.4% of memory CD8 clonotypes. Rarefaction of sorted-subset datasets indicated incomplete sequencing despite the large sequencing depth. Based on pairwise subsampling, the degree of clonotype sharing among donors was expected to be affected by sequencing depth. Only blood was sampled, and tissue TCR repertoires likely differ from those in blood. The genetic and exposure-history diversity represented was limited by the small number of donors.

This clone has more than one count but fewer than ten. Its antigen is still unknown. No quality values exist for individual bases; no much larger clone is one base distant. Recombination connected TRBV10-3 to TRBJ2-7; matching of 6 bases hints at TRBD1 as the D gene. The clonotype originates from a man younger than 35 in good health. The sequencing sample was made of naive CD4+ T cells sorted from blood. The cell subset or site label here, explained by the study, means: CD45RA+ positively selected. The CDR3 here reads CAISTGFDEQYF. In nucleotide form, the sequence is TGTGCCATCAGTACAGGGTTCGACGAGCAGTACTTC.